The 21 T cell receptor beta chains below come from one sample, sequenced in a study of T-cell memory formation after mild COVID-19. A single record per CDR3 protein comes from TCRdb applying MiXCR to the 5' RACE reads. The sample contains around 310,000 distinct CDR3 sequences, approximately 16% of which appear only once. Input material: PBMCs or a T cell subset sorted from them (not recorded which). The receptors derive from a man between 18 and 29 years old who had mild COVID-19 (a few samples of this study predate the infection). Cell type and time point are not known.

This clonotype occurred many times. This chain uses TRBV7-6 with TRBJ2-1; TRBD1 is a possible D gene (5 bases). V was trimmed by 4 bases and J by 7 bases, leaving 14 bases between them. In germline, CDR1 is SGHVS, CDR2 FNYEAQ. This CDR3 region has 14 residues. CDR3 amino acids: CASSSGPGPNEQFF. DNA for the CDR3: TGTGCCAGCAGCTCCGGGCCAGGGCCAAATGAGCAGTTCTTC.

There are a few counts of this clonotype. The genes are TRBV4-2 and TRBJ2-2; 9 bases align to TRBD1. The CDR3 has 16 amino acids. Unmatched junction bases numbered 6, after V lost 0 bases and J lost 7 bases. Germline CDR1 and CDR2: LGHNA and YNFKEQ. In DNA, the CDR3 is TGTGCCAGCAGCCAAGATCTATGGACAGGGGTCGGGGAGCTGTTTTTT. Amino acid sequence: CASSQDLWTGVGELFF.

V is TRBV7-2 and J is TRBJ2-5; D might be TRBD2 (6 bases). The germline CDR1 and CDR2 sequences are SGHTA and FQGNSA. This CDR3 is built from 14 residues. Trimming left V 6 bases short and J 5 bases short, with 16 bases between. CDR3 nucleotides: TGTGCCAGCAGTCCCGGGACTGCTTGGGAGACCCAGTACTTC. Amino acids: CASSPGTAWETQYF.

V usage is TRBV12-3 or TRBV12-4 and J usage is TRBJ2-5, with TRBD2 identical over 8 bases. There are 15 residues in the CDR3. Unmatched junction bases numbered 10, after V lost 4 bases and J lost 6 bases. The CDR3: CASSSSPGGLKTQYF. For the CDR3, the DNA is TGTGCCAGCAGTTCCAGCCCGGGGGGGCTGAAGACCCAGTACTTC.

In its sample, this clonotype was seen a few times. The gene calls are TRBV9 and TRBJ2-5, with TRBD1 matching 7 bases. V was pared by 2 bases and J by 3 bases, with 4 bases of the junction left unmatched. The CDR3 loop spans 14 amino acids. Germline CDR1 reads SGDLS; CDR2 reads YYNGEE. The CDR3 bases are TGTGCCAGCAGCGTCGGGACAGAAAAAGAGACCCAGTACTTC. Its protein product is CASSVGTEKETQYF.

This clonotype has just a few counts. V usage is TRBV6-5 and J usage is TRBJ2-3; 10 positions agree with TRBD2. This CDR3 is built from 15 residues. The V gene's germline CDR1 is MNHEY and CDR2 SVGAGI. V lost 2 bases to trimming and J lost 6 bases; unmatched junction nucleotides: 5. The chain's CDR3 is CASSYRSGGRDTQYF. CDR3 in DNA: TGTGCCAGCAGTTACCGTAGCGGGGGGAGGGATACGCAGTATTTT.

The chain has TRBV7-8 and TRBJ2-1, with 9 bases lining up with TRBD2. The CDR3 covers 15 residues. The germline CDR1 and CDR2 sequences are SGHVS and FQNEAQ. V shed 5 bases and J 5 bases; nucleotides not matched to a gene: 7. The CDR3 DNA is TGTGCCAGCAGCGTGAGACTAGCGGCCAACAATGAGCAGTTCTTC. Translating gives CASSVRLAANNEQFF.

In its sample, this clonotype was seen a few times. The DNA for the CDR3 is TGTGCCAGCAGCTTACTCCCGGGACAGGGAACATACAATGAGCAGTTCTTC. It encodes CASSLLPGQGTYNEQFF. V is TRBV7-9 and J is TRBJ2-1; 9 bases map to TRBD1. The CDR3 extends over 17 amino acids. V was pared by 2 bases and J by 4 bases, with 9 bases of the junction left unmatched. In germline, CDR1 is SEHNR, CDR2 FQNEAQ (reference sequence).

The V call is TRBV7-8, the J call TRBJ2-1, with 9 bases matching TRBD2. This CDR3 contains 16 residues. Germline V gives CDR1 SGHVS, CDR2 FQNEAQ. J gave up 5 bases and V 5 bases, and 10 bases lay outside the gene matches. Here the CDR3 DNA reads TGTGCCAGCAGCCCCCCGGCGGGGGGGCCTCACAATGAGCAGTTCTTC. Protein: CASSPPAGGPHNEQFF.

This clonotype has only a few counts. The chain recombines TRBV5-1 with TRBJ1-1; D unresolved. Germline CDR1 and CDR2: SGHRS and YFSETQ. Trimming left V 5 bases short and J 2 bases short, with 13 bases between. This CDR3 contains 14 residues. CDR3 amino acids: CASSDQPGNTEAFF. The CDR3 bases are TGCGCCAGCAGTGATCAGCCGGGAAACACTGAAGCTTTCTTT.

This clonotype occurred many times. The chain couples TRBV7-3 to TRBJ1-1; D is perhaps TRBD1 (6 bases). The germline V gene encodes CDR1 SGHTA and CDR2 FQGTGA. The CDR3 sequence is 13 residues long. With 6 bases removed from V and 5 bases from J, the gap between germline ends came to 13 bases. CDR3 in amino acids: CASRGAGGTEAFF. CDR3 DNA sequence: TGTGCCAGCAGGGGGGCCGGGGGGACTGAAGCTTTCTTT.

This sequence joins TRBV6-2 or TRBV6-3 and TRBJ2-5; the D gene is possibly TRBD2 (5 bases). Trimming took off 6 bases at V and 5 bases at J, with 16 bases between the two ends. This CDR3 has 14 amino acids. Germline V lookup: CDR1 MNHEY, CDR2 SVGEGT. In nucleotides, the CDR3 is TGTGCCAGCAGCCGGTACACGTCGGGGGAGACCCAGTACTTC. Amino acid sequence: CASSRYTSGETQYF.

Ten or more counts support this clonotype. The chain recombines TRBV29-1 with TRBJ1-2; 7 bases align to TRBD1. The CDR3 is made up of 13 amino acids. Germline V gene lookup returns CDR1 SQVTM and CDR2 ANQGSEA. V shed 5 bases and J 4 bases; nucleotides not matched to a gene: 7. CDR3: CSVSGQAGYGYTF. The DNA of the CDR3 is TGCAGCGTTTCCGGACAGGCGGGCTATGGCTACACCTTC.

This clonotype has a handful of counts. V gene TRBV6-5 combines with J gene TRBJ2-7; TRBD1 might be the D (7 bases). Germline lookup yields CDR1 MNHEY and CDR2 SVGAGI. V gave up 6 bases and J gave up 2 bases, with 11 bases separating them. The CDR3 is made up of 13 amino acids. CDR3 sequence: CASRRDSPYEQYV. The CDR3 DNA reads TGTGCCAGCAGGCGGGACAGCCCCTACGAGCAGTACGTC.

This clonotype has more than one count but fewer than ten. The junction departs from germline at one end; a sequencing error may be responsible. The rearrangement joins TRBV7-9 to TRBJ2-6; D may match TRBD1 or TRBD2 (5 bases each). The CDR3 contains 17 residues. Germline V lookup: CDR1 SEHNR, CDR2 FQNEAQ (reference sequence). CDR3: CASSFRDGFLGSNVLTF. The CDR3 DNA sequence: TGTGCCAGCAGCTTCCGGGACGGATTTCTTGGGTCCAACGTCCTGACTTTC.

This clonotype was counted a few times. This chain uses TRBV5-1 with TRBJ2-3; TRBD2 matches at 10 bases. The CDR3 runs to 16 residues. Looked up from germline, CDR1 is SGHRS and CDR2 is YFSETQ. V was clipped by 4 bases and J by 0 bases; unmatched bases: 5. The CDR3 loop is CASSTSSGGSTDTQYF. The CDR3, as DNA: TGCGCCAGCAGCACTTCTAGCGGGGGTAGCACAGATACGCAGTATTTT.

This clonotype was found many times. This CDR3 is CASSPSDRGDREQYF. CDR3 in DNA: TGCGCCAGCAGCCCCTCTGACAGGGGAGATAGGGAGCAGTACTTC. The chain has TRBV4-3 and TRBJ2-7; 8 bases line up with TRBD1. Germline V CDR1 and CDR2: LGHNA, YSLEER. The CDR3 is made up of 15 amino acids. The V gene end was trimmed by 4 bases and the J gene end by 7 bases; junction bases not matched to a gene: 12.

This clonotype occurred many times. The V and J genes are TRBV9 and TRBJ2-5; D ambiguous. Trimming shortened V by 0 bases and J by 2 bases, and 8 bases separated the two germline ends. The CDR3 is made up of 14 amino acids. Per the germline V gene, CDR1 is SGDLS and CDR2 is YYNGEE. The CDR3 coding sequence is TGTGCCAGCAGCGTAGGGTCGGGTCAAGAGACCCAGTACTTC. Translating it yields CASSVGSGQETQYF.

The chain joins TRBV7-9 to TRBJ2-7; 9 nucleotides line up with TRBD1. V was clipped by 2 bases and J by 9 bases; unmatched bases: 5. The CDR3 sequence is 13 residues long. Germline V gene sequence: CDR1 SEHNR, CDR2 FQNEAQ (reference sequence). The CDR3 DNA is TGTGCCAGCAGCTTATCGGGACAGGGACGGCAGTACGTC. Protein sequence: CASSLSGQGRQYV.

This clonotype has a handful of counts. The chain is built from TRBV29-1 and TRBJ2-3; D is unclear. Germline values: CDR1 SQVTM, CDR2 ANQGSEA. CDR3 length: 14 residues. V lost 3 bases to trimming and J lost 2 bases, with 12 bases between them. Here the CDR3 DNA reads TGCAGCGTTGACATAGCACTCAACACAGATACGCAGTATTTT. It yields the protein CSVDIALNTDTQYF.

The V call is TRBV20-1, the J call TRBJ2-5; tentatively, D is TRBD2 (5 bases). CDR3 length: 15 amino acids. Trimming shortened V by 0 bases and J by 4 bases, and 15 bases separated the two germline ends. Germline V CDR1 and CDR2: DFQATT, SNEGSKA (reference sequence). The CDR3 protein is CSARDASGGGETQYF. The CDR3 DNA sequence: TGCAGTGCTAGAGATGCCAGCGGAGGAGGAGAGACCCAGTACTTC.